Listed below are T cell receptor beta chains from one sample, sequenced in a study of PD-L1 blockade in urothelial cancer. Data came from immunoSEQ multiplex PCR; TCRdb stores just in-frame clones and leaves some out. Of tens of thousands of clones listed, around 90% were seen once; the top ten hold 6% to 8%. The input for sequencing was PBMCs, taken around atezolizumab (anti-PD-L1) treatment. Receptor source: a man between 65 and 79 years old with urothelial cancer. Both conserved end residues are part of each CDR3. A D gene is named only where the DNA matches it firmly. Part of the rows lack a size; the others show once, few, many or a class for expanded clones.

CDR3 length: 11; J gene: TRBJ2-1; clone size: -; D gene: -; V gene: TRBV6-5; CDR3 protein: CASSGLDEQFF; CDR3 DNA: TGTGCCAGCAGTGGACTTGATGAGCAGTTCTTC
CDR3 length: 19; J gene: TRBJ2-5; clone size: -; D gene: -; V gene: TRBV28; CDR3 protein: CASSFFLLRFEKYQETQYF; CDR3 DNA: TGTGCCAGCAGTTTTTTTTTACTGAGGTTTGAAAAGTACCAAGAGACCCAGTACTTC
CDR3 length: 14; J gene: TRBJ2-5; clone size: -; D gene: TRBD2; V gene: TRBV2; CDR3 protein: CASRTSGIQETQYF; CDR3 DNA: TGTGCCAGCAGGACTAGCGGGATACAAGAGACCCAGTACTTC
CDR3 length: 15; J gene: TRBJ1-2; clone size: -; D gene: -; V gene: TRBV9; CDR3 protein: CASSVVETMNYGYTF; CDR3 DNA: TGTGCCAGCAGCGTAGTTGAGACAATGAACTATGGCTACACCTTC
CDR3 length: 11; J gene: TRBJ2-3; clone size: -; D gene: -; V gene: TRBV7-9; CDR3 protein: CASAITDTQYF; CDR3 DNA: TGTGCCAGCGCTATTACAGATACGCAGTATTTT
CDR3 length: 14; J gene: TRBJ2-7; clone size: -; D gene: TRBD1; V gene: TRBV27; CDR3 protein: CASSFHDRVGEQYF; CDR3 DNA: TGTGCCAGCAGTTTCCACGACAGGGTCGGCGAGCAGTACTTC
CDR3 length: 12; J gene: TRBJ2-7; clone size: -; D gene: -; V gene: TRBV29-1; CDR3 protein: CSVGREAYEQYF; CDR3 DNA: TGCAGCGTTGGCAGGGAGGCCTACGAGCAGTACTTC
CDR3 length: 16; J gene: TRBJ2-3; clone size: -; D gene: TRBD2; V gene: TRBV9; CDR3 protein: CASSVVPSGTRDTQYF; CDR3 DNA: TGTGCCAGCAGCGTAGTTCCTAGCGGAACCAGGGATACGCAGTATTTT
CDR3 length: 13; J gene: TRBJ1-5; clone size: -; D gene: TRBD1; V gene: TRBV10-3; CDR3 protein: CAISGQGNQPQHF; CDR3 DNA: TGTGCCATCAGCGGACAGGGCAATCAGCCCCAGCATTTT
CDR3 length: 14; J gene: TRBJ2-5; clone size: -; D gene: -; V gene: TRBV5-1; CDR3 protein: CASSPSRSQETQYF; CDR3 DNA: TGCGCCAGCAGCCCCTCGCGGAGCCAAGAGACCCAGTACTTC
CDR3 length: 15; J gene: TRBJ2-7; clone size: -; D gene: -; V gene: TRBV21-1; CDR3 protein: CASSKGGQGSYEQYF; CDR3 DNA: TGTGCCAGCAGCAAAGGGGGACAGGGCTCCTACGAGCAGTACTTC
CDR3 length: 16; J gene: TRBJ2-7; clone size: -; D gene: TRBD1; V gene: TRBV5-1; CDR3 protein: CASSLVVTGGLYEQYF; CDR3 DNA: TGCGCCAGCAGCTTGGTAGTGACAGGGGGTCTCTACGAGCAGTACTTC
CDR3 length: 13; J gene: TRBJ2-5; clone size: -; D gene: -; V gene: TRBV28; CDR3 protein: CASSFPQTREFYF; CDR3 DNA: TGTGCCAGCAGTTTCCCTCAAACCAGGGAATTCTACTTC
CDR3 length: 14; J gene: TRBJ2-1; clone size: -; D gene: TRBD2; V gene: TRBV29-1; CDR3 protein: CSVQGLEKSNEQFF; CDR3 DNA: TGCAGCGTCCAGGGACTAGAGAAGTCCAATGAGCAGTTCTTC
CDR3 length: 12; J gene: TRBJ2-3; clone size: -; D gene: -; V gene: TRBV2; CDR3 protein: CASNGWQDTQYF; CDR3 DNA: TGTGCCAGCAATGGTTGGCAAGATACGCAGTATTTT
CDR3 length: 17; J gene: TRBJ2-2; clone size: few; D gene: TRBD2; V gene: TRBV10-1; CDR3 protein: CASSDKAGFANTGELFF; CDR3 DNA: TGCGCCAGCTCGGACAAAGCGGGATTCGCGAACACCGGGGAGCTGTTTTTT
CDR3 length: 12; J gene: TRBJ2-5; clone size: -; D gene: TRBD2; V gene: TRBV30; CDR3 protein: CAWSSGGETQYF; CDR3 DNA: TGTGCCTGGAGTAGCGGGGGGGAGACCCAGTACTTC
CDR3 length: 14; J gene: TRBJ2-5; clone size: -; D gene: -; V gene: TRBV7-9; CDR3 protein: CASSFTGDSETQYF; CDR3 DNA: TGTGCCAGCAGCTTCACAGGGGACTCGGAGACCCAGTACTTC
CDR3 length: 12; J gene: TRBJ2-7; clone size: -; D gene: -; V gene: TRBV29-1; CDR3 protein: CSVEGRRDEQYF; CDR3 DNA: TGCAGCGTTGAAGGGCGTCGGGACGAGCAGTACTTC
CDR3 length: 12; J gene: TRBJ2-7; clone size: -; D gene: TRBD1; V gene: TRBV5-5; CDR3 protein: CASSTTGHEQYF; CDR3 DNA: TGTGCCAGCAGTACGACAGGGCACGAGCAGTACTTC
CDR3 length: 15; J gene: TRBJ2-5; clone size: -; D gene: TRBD1; V gene: TRBV11-1; CDR3 protein: CASSLEPTGIETQYF; CDR3 DNA: TGTGCCAGCAGCTTAGAACCGACAGGGATAGAGACCCAGTACTTC
CDR3 length: 14; J gene: TRBJ2-7; clone size: -; D gene: -; V gene: TRBV5-1; CDR3 protein: CASSRETGSYEQYF; CDR3 DNA: TGCGCCAGCAGCCGAGAGACAGGTTCCTACGAGCAGTACTTC
CDR3 length: 15; J gene: TRBJ1-4; clone size: -; D gene: TRBD1; V gene: TRBV18; CDR3 protein: CASSSGTGMSQKLFF; CDR3 DNA: TGTGCCAGCTCATCCGGGACAGGGATGAGCCAAAAACTGTTTTTT
CDR3 length: 14; J gene: TRBJ2-3; clone size: -; D gene: TRBD1; V gene: TRBV27; CDR3 protein: CASSRTGLADTQYF; CDR3 DNA: TGTGCCAGCAGCCGGACAGGGCTGGCAGATACGCAGTATTTT
CDR3 length: 14; J gene: TRBJ2-2; clone size: few; D gene: TRBD1; V gene: TRBV27; CDR3 protein: CASSLIRGTGELFF; CDR3 DNA: TGTGCCAGCAGCTTAATCAGGGGGACCGGGGAGCTGTTTTTT
CDR3 length: 13; J gene: TRBJ2-1; clone size: -; D gene: TRBD1; V gene: TRBV7-9; CDR3 protein: CASKQGEYNEQFF; CDR3 DNA: TGTGCCAGCAAACAGGGGGAATACAATGAGCAGTTCTTC
CDR3 length: 15; J gene: TRBJ1-3; clone size: once; D gene: -; V gene: TRBV28; CDR3 protein: CASSLSPGSGNTIYF; CDR3 DNA: TGTGCCAGCAGTTTAAGTCCCGGCTCTGGAAACACCATATATTTT
CDR3 length: 13; J gene: TRBJ2-5; clone size: -; D gene: -; V gene: TRBV18; CDR3 protein: CASSRQDGETQYF; CDR3 DNA: TGTGCCAGCTCACGGCAGGATGGAGAGACCCAGTACTTC
CDR3 length: 11; J gene: TRBJ1-1; clone size: -; D gene: -; V gene: TRBV20-1; CDR3 protein: CSTPMNTEAFF; CDR3 DNA: TGCAGTACGCCTATGAACACTGAAGCTTTCTTT
CDR3 length: 14; J gene: TRBJ1-2; clone size: -; D gene: -; V gene: TRBV7-8; CDR3 protein: CASSLGHANYGYTF; CDR3 DNA: TGTGCCAGCAGCTTAGGACATGCTAACTATGGCTACACCTTC
CDR3 length: 15; J gene: TRBJ2-7; clone size: -; D gene: TRBD2; V gene: TRBV5-1; CDR3 protein: CASSLVSGSAYEQYF; CDR3 DNA: TGCGCCAGCAGCTTGGTTAGCGGGTCAGCCTACGAGCAGTACTTC
CDR3 length: 16; J gene: TRBJ1-4; clone size: once; D gene: TRBD1; V gene: TRBV9; CDR3 protein: CASSVGTTGADEKLFF; CDR3 DNA: TGTGCCAGCAGCGTAGGGACGACAGGGGCCGATGAAAAACTGTTTTTT
CDR3 length: 13; J gene: TRBJ2-5; clone size: -; D gene: TRBD1; V gene: TRBV6-6; CDR3 protein: CASSGQAQETQYF; CDR3 DNA: TGTGCCAGCAGTGGACAGGCCCAAGAGACCCAGTACTTC
CDR3 length: 16; J gene: TRBJ2-3; clone size: -; D gene: TRBD1; V gene: TRBV10-1; CDR3 protein: CASSGFGQGAGDTQYF; CDR3 DNA: TGCGCCAGCAGTGGGTTCGGACAGGGGGCTGGTGATACGCAGTATTTT
CDR3 length: 13; J gene: TRBJ1-5; clone size: few; D gene: -; V gene: TRBV27; CDR3 protein: CASSPGTSEPQHF; CDR3 DNA: TGTGCCAGCAGCCCCGGGACATCCGAGCCCCAGCATTTT
CDR3 length: 13; J gene: TRBJ2-7; clone size: -; D gene: -; V gene: TRBV7-9; CDR3 protein: CASSLGTVYEQYF; CDR3 DNA: TGTGCCAGCAGCTTAGGGACAGTCTACGAGCAGTACTTC
CDR3 length: 16; J gene: TRBJ2-1; clone size: -; D gene: TRBD2; V gene: TRBV5-4; CDR3 protein: CASSPGGLAGPNEQFF; CDR3 DNA: TGTGCCAGCAGTCCTGGGGGCCTAGCGGGGCCGAATGAGCAGTTCTTC
CDR3 length: 15; J gene: TRBJ2-7; clone size: -; D gene: -; V gene: TRBV7-6; CDR3 protein: CASSLGEQGRYEQYF; CDR3 DNA: TGTGCCAGCAGCTTAGGTGAACAGGGGAGGTACGAGCAGTACTTC
CDR3 length: 14; J gene: TRBJ1-2; clone size: -; D gene: -; V gene: TRBV4-1; CDR3 protein: CASSQERGNYGYTF; CDR3 DNA: TGCGCCAGCAGCCAAGAGAGGGGGAACTATGGCTACACCTTC
CDR3 length: 15; J gene: TRBJ1-4; clone size: -; D gene: -; V gene: TRBV2; CDR3 protein: CASSETGQRDEKLFF; CDR3 DNA: TGTGCCAGCAGTGAGACGGGTCAGCGGGATGAAAAACTGTTTTTT
CDR3 length: 15; J gene: TRBJ1-4; clone size: once; D gene: -; V gene: TRBV28; CDR3 protein: CASSLWGRPGEKLFF; CDR3 DNA: TGTGCCAGCAGTTTGTGGGGGAGGCCGGGGGAAAAACTGTTTTTT
CDR3 length: 15; J gene: TRBJ1-4; clone size: -; D gene: TRBD1; V gene: TRBV19; CDR3 protein: CASNRGQGAYEKLFF; CDR3 DNA: TGTGCCAGTAATCGGGGACAGGGGGCATACGAAAAACTGTTTTTT
CDR3 length: 14; J gene: TRBJ2-5; clone size: -; D gene: -; V gene: TRBV7-9; CDR3 protein: CASSSNTYGETQYF; CDR3 DNA: TGTGCCAGCAGCTCCAATACTTACGGAGAGACCCAGTACTTC
CDR3 length: 16; J gene: TRBJ1-5; clone size: -; D gene: TRBD1; V gene: TRBV28; CDR3 protein: CANPTKSTGGGQPQHF; CDR3 DNA: TGTGCCAACCCAACTAAATCTACAGGGGGCGGTCAGCCCCAGCATTTT
CDR3 length: 15; J gene: TRBJ2-1; clone size: -; D gene: TRBD1; V gene: TRBV2; CDR3 protein: CASNRGTGVVNEQFF; CDR3 DNA: TGTGCCAGCAATCGGGGGACAGGGGTGGTAAATGAGCAGTTCTTC
CDR3 length: 14; J gene: TRBJ2-1; clone size: -; D gene: TRBD2; V gene: TRBV11-2; CDR3 protein: CASSLLADYNEQFF; CDR3 DNA: TGTGCCAGCAGCTTACTAGCGGATTACAATGAGCAGTTCTTC